These T cell receptor beta chains were read from a single sample in a study of blood T cell repertoires in COVID-19. Data came from immunoSEQ multiplex PCR; TCRdb stores just in-frame clones and leaves some out. This table has 200,000 to 250,000 clones, approximately 85% appearing once. The sample comprised peripheral blood. The source is a woman of 80 years or more with COVID-19, enrolled during active disease. Both conserved end residues are part of each CDR3. Fields, in order: CDR3 length, V gene, J gene, clone size, D gene, CDR3 protein, CDR3 DNA. D genes are given only for firm matches. Clone sizes are given selectively: once, few, many, or a class where the clone is expanded.

length: 14
V: TRBV7-8
J: TRBJ1-5
size: NA
D: NA
CDR3: CASSQGDSNQPQHF
DNA: TGTGCCAGCAGCCAAGGGGATAGCAATCAGCCCCAGCATTTT

length: 12
V: TRBV30
J: TRBJ2-3
size: NA
D: TRBD1
CDR3: CAWKTGADTQYF
DNA: TGTGCCTGGAAGACAGGGGCCGATACGCAGTATTTT

length: 14
V: TRBV5-4
J: TRBJ2-3
size: NA
D: TRBD1
CDR3: CASSLRDREDTQYF
DNA: TGTGCCAGCAGCCTACGGGACAGGGAAGATACGCAGTATTTT

length: 14
V: TRBV11-2
J: TRBJ1-5
size: NA
D: TRBD1
CDR3: CASSKGAGNQPQHF
DNA: TGTGCCAGCTCAAAGGGGGCAGGCAATCAGCCCCAGCATTTT

length: 16
V: TRBV28
J: TRBJ1-2
size: NA
D: NA
CDR3: CASSIWGGTGGYGYTF
DNA: TGTGCCAGCAGTATTTGGGGGGGGACTGGTGGCTATGGCTACACCTTC

length: 14
V: TRBV29-1
J: TRBJ1-1
size: NA
D: NA
CDR3: CSVEDPNRNTEAFF
DNA: TGCAGCGTTGAAGACCCCAACAGGAACACTGAAGCTTTCTTT

length: 15
V: TRBV7-9
J: TRBJ2-1
size: NA
D: TRBD2
CDR3: CASSLAVAGFNEQFF
DNA: TGTGCCAGCAGCTTAGCAGTAGCGGGGTTCAATGAGCAGTTCTTC

length: 15
V: TRBV24-1
J: TRBJ1-1
size: few
D: NA
CDR3: CATFHYQPGDTEAFF
DNA: TGTGCCACCTTCCACTACCAACCAGGGGACACTGAAGCTTTCTTT

length: 12
V: TRBV30
J: TRBJ2-5
size: NA
D: TRBD2
CDR3: CAVTSGRETQYF
DNA: TGTGCCGTTACTAGCGGGAGAGAGACCCAGTACTTC

length: 15
V: TRBV10-3
J: TRBJ1-5
size: once
D: NA
CDR3: CATRSEQLGNQPQHF
DNA: TGTGCCACCCGCTCGGAGCAGCTTGGCAATCAGCCCCAGCATTTT

length: 14
V: TRBV10-2
J: TRBJ1-6
size: few
D: NA
CDR3: CASRGGAANSPLHF
DNA: TGCGCCAGCAGAGGGGGGGCAGCTAATTCACCCCTCCACTTT

length: 13
V: TRBV5-6
J: TRBJ1-1
size: NA
D: NA
CDR3: CASSIQGYTEAFF
DNA: TGTGCCAGCAGCATTCAGGGCTACACTGAAGCTTTCTTT

length: 12
V: TRBV10-3
J: TRBJ1-4
size: NA
D: TRBD1
CDR3: CAISEGTGVVFF
DNA: TGTGCCATCAGCGAGGGGACAGGGGTTGTGTTTTTT

length: 15
V: TRBV6-5
J: TRBJ1-2
size: once
D: NA
CDR3: CASSYSGPDSSSYTF
DNA: TGTGCCAGCAGTTACTCGGGGCCAGATTCTTCCAGCTACACCTTC